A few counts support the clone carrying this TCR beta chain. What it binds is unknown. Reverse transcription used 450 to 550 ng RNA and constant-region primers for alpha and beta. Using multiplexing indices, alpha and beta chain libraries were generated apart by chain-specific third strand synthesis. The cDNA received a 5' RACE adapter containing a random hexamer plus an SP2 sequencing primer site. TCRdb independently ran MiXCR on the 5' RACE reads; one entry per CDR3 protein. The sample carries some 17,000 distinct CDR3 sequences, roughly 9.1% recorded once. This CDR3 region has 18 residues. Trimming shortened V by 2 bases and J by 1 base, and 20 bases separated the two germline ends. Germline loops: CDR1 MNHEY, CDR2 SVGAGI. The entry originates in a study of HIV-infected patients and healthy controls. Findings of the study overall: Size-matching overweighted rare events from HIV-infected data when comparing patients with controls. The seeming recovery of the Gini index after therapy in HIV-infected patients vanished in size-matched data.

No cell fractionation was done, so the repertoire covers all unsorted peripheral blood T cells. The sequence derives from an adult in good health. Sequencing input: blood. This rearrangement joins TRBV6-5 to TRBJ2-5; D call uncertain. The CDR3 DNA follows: TGTGCCAGCAGTTACGTACCCACCTTTGACACGGCCCAAGAGACCCAGTACTTC. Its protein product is CASSYVPTFDTAQETQYF.